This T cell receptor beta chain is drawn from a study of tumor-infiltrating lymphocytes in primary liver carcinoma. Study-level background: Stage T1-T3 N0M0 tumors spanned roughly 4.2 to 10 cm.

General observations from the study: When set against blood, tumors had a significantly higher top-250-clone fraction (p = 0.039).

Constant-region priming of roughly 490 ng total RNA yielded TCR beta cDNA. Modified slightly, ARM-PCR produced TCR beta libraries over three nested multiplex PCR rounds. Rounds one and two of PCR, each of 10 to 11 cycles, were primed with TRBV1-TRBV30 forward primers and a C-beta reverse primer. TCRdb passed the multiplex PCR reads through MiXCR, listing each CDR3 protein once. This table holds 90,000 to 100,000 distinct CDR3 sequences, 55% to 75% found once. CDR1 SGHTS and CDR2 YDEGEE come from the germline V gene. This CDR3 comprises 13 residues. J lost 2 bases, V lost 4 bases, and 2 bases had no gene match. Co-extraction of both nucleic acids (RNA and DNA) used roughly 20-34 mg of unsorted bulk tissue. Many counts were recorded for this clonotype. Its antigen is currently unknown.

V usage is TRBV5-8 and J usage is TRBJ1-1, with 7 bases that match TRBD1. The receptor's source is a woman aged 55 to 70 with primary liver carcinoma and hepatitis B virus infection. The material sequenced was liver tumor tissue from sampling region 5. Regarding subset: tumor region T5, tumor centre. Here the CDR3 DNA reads TGTGCCAGCAGCCGGACAGGAAACACTGAAGCTTTCTTT. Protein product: CASSRTGNTEAFF. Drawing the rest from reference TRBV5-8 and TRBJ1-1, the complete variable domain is EAGVTQSPTHLIKTRGQQATLRCSPISGHTSVYWYQQALGLGLQFLLWYDEGEERNRGNFPPRFSGRQFPNYSSELNVNALELEDSALYLCASSRTGNTEAFFGQGTRLTVV.